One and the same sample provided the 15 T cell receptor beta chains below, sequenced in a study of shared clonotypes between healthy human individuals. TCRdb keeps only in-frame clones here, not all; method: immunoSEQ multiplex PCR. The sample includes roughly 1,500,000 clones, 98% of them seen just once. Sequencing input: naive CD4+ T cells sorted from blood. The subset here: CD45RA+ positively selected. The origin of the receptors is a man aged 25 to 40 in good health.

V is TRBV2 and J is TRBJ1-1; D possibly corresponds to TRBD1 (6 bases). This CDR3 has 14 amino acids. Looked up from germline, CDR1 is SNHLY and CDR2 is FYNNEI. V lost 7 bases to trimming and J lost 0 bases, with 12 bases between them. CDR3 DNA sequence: TGTGCCAGCACCCGGGACACCTTGAACACTGAAGCTTTCTTT. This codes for CASTRDTLNTEAFF. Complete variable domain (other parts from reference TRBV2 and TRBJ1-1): EPEVTQTPSHQVTQMGQEVILRCVPISNHLYFYWYRQILGQKVEFLVSFYNNEISEKSEIFDDQFSVERPDGSNFTLKIRSTKLEDSAMYFCASTRDTLNTEAFFGQGTRLTVV.

CDR3 protein: CASSLYQGTEAFF. CDR3 sequence (DNA): TGTGCCAGCAGCTTGTATCAGGGGACTGAAGCTTTCTTT. The chain combines TRBV5-4 with TRBJ1-1; tentative D call: TRBD1 (6 bases). CDR1 is SGHNT and CDR2 is YYREEE in the germline V gene (reference sequence). The CDR3 contains 13 residues. V dropped 1 base and J dropped 5 bases, with 9 bases sitting between them.

The CDR3 bases are TGTGCCAGCACTTTGGGTGTTAGCCACAATGAGCAGTTCTTC. It specifies CASTLGVSHNEQFF. J is TRBJ2-1 and V is TRBV28; D unclear. With 7 bases removed from V and 5 bases from J, the gap between germline ends came to 15 bases. The CDR3 has 14 residues. The germline CDR1 and CDR2 sequences are MDHEN and SYDVKM.

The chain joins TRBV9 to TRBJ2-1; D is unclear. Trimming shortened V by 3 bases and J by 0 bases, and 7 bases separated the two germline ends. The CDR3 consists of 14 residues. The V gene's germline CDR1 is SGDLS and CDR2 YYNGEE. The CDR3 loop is CASSAVFSYNEQFF. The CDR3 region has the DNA TGTGCCAGCAGCGCAGTCTTCTCCTACAATGAGCAGTTCTTC.

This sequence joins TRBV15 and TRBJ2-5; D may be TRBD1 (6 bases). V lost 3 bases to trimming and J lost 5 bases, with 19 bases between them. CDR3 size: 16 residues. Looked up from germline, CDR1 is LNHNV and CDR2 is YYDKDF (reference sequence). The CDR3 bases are TGTGCCACCAGCAGCCCCATGAGGACAGCCCTTGAGACCCAGTACTTC. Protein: CATSSPMRTALETQYF.

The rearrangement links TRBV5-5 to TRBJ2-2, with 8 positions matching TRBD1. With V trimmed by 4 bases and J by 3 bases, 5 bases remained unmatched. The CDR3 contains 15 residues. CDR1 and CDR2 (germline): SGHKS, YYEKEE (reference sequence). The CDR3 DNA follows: TGTGCCAGCAGCGTCGGGACAGGTGACACCGGGGAGCTGTTTTTT. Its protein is CASSVGTGDTGELFF.

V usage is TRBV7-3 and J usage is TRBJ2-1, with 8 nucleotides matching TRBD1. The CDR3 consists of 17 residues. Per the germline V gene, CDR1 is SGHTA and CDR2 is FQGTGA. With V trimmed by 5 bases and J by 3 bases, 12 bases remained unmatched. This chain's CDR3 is CASSPQDAGGFYNEQFF. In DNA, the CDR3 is TGTGCCAGCAGCCCTCAAGACGCAGGGGGCTTCTACAATGAGCAGTTCTTC.

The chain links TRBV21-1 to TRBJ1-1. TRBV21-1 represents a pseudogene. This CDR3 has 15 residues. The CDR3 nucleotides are TGTGCCAGCAGCCTAAAAACCTCTCCGAACACTGAAGCTTTCTTT. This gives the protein CASSLKTSPNTEAFF.

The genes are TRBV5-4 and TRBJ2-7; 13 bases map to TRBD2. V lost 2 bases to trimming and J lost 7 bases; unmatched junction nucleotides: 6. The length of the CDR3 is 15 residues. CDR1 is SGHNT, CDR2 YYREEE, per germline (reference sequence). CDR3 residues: CASSLTSGRAREQYF. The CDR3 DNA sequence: TGTGCCAGCAGCTTAACTAGCGGGAGGGCCCGTGAGCAGTACTTC. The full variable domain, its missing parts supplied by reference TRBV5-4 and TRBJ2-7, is ETGVTQSPTHLIKTRGQQVTLRCSSQSGHNTVSWYQQALGQGPQFIFQYYREEENGRGNFPPRFSGLQFPNYSSELNVNALELDDSALYLCASSLTSGRAREQYFGPGTRLTVT.

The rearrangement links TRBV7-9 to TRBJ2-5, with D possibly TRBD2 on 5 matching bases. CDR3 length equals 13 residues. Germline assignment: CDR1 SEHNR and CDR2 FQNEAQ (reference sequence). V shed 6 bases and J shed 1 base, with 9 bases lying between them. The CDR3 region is CASRFGVQETQYF. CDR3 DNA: TGTGCCAGCAGGTTCGGGGTCCAAGAGACCCAGTACTTC.

Here the CDR3 reads CASSLAGGAGTEAFF. CDR3 in DNA: TGTGCCAGCAGTTTGGCAGGGGGCGCTGGGACTGAAGCTTTCTTT. V and J are TRBV28 and TRBJ1-1; 8 bases agree with TRBD1. The V gene's germline CDR1 is MDHEN and CDR2 SYDVKM. The CDR3 is 15 residues long. Trimming cost V 3 bases and J 5 bases; bases outside gene matches: 8.

Here the CDR3 DNA reads TGTGCCACCAGTCAGACGCAGTATTTT. Residues: CATSQTQYF. The rearrangement links TRBV7-9 to TRBJ2-3; D gene uncertain. The CDR3 has 9 residues. The V gene's germline CDR1 is SEHNR and CDR2 FQNEAQ (reference sequence). Deletions cut 10 bases from V and 9 bases from J, with 8 bases between. Together with reference TRBV7-9 and TRBJ2-3, the CDR3 gives the full variable domain: DTGVSQNPRHKITKRGQNVTFRCDPISEHNRLYWYRQTLGQGPEFLTYFQNEAQLEKSRLLSDRFSAERPKGSFSTLEIQRTEQGDSAMYLCATSQTQYFGPGTRLTVL.

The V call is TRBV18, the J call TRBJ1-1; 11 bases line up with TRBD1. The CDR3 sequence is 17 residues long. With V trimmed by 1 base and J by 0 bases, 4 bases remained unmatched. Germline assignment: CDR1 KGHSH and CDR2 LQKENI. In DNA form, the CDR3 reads TGTGCCAGCTCACCACGGGACAGGGGGGGGATGAACACTGAAGCTTTCTTT. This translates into CASSPRDRGGMNTEAFF.

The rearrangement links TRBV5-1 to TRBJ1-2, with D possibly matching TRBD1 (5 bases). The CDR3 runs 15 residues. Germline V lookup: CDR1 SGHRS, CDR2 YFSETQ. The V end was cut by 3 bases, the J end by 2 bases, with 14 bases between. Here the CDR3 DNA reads TGCGCCAGCAGCTCGACAGCGTCCAAAAACTATGGCTACACCTTC. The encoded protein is CASSSTASKNYGYTF.

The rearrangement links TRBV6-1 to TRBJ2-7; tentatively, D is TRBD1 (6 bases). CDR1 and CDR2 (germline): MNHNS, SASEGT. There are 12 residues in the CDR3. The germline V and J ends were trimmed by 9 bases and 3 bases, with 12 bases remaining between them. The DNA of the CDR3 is TGTGCCAGTATACAGGGCTTCTACGAGCAGTACTTC. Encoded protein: CASIQGFYEQYF.